These 12 T cell receptor beta chains share one sample of origin, sequenced in a study of blood T cell repertoires in COVID-19. Some clones are missing from TCRdb's copy, which holds only in-frame ones; the method was immunoSEQ multiplex PCR. The repertoire holds about 150,000 clones, with 70% to 90% as singletons. The sample comprised peripheral blood. Receptors originate from a man aged 60 to 69 with acute or convalescent COVID-19.

The chain couples TRBV7-2 to TRBJ2-3, with a tentative D call TRBD2 (6 bases). CDR1 SGHTA and CDR2 FQGNSA come from the germline V gene. V was pared by 5 bases and J by 0 bases, with 12 bases between. The CDR3 is 15 residues long. CDR3 sequence reads: CASSPQRVSTDTQYF. CDR3 nucleotide sequence: TGTGCCAGCAGCCCTCAGCGGGTCAGCACAGATACGCAGTATTTT. Filled out from reference TRBV7-2 and TRBJ2-3, the complete variable domain reads GAGVSQSPSNKVTEKGKDVELRCDPISGHTALYWYRQSLGQGLEFLIYFQGNSAPDKSGLPSDRFSAERTGGSVSTLTIQRTQQEDSAVYLCASSPQRVSTDTQYFGPGTRLTVL.

The V gene is TRBV27, the J gene TRBJ1-2; weak D call: TRBD1 (6 bases). Germline CDR1 reads MNHEY; CDR2 reads SMNVEV (reference sequence). With 0 bases removed from V and 2 bases from J, the gap between germline ends came to 22 bases. There are 19 residues in the CDR3. In DNA, the CDR3 is TGTGCCAGCAGTTTATCCCTCATTGGAGTGGGGGACAAAAACTATGGCTACACCTTC. Amino acids: CASSLSLIGVGDKNYGYTF.

This clone was detected a few times. The chain joins TRBV5-5 to TRBJ1-6; 7 bases align to TRBD1. After removal of 2 bases from V and 10 bases from J, the junction contained 9 bases not matched to a gene. Germline CDR1 and CDR2: SGHKS and YYEKEE (reference sequence). The CDR3 has 15 residues. DNA for the CDR3: TGTGCCAGCAGCTTCCGTGGACAGGAATCGTCACCCCTCCACTTT. Its protein is CASSFRGQESSPLHF.

The chain carries TRBV28 and TRBJ1-1; tentatively, D is TRBD1 (6 bases). Trimming removed 10 bases from V and 3 bases from J, with 15 bases in between. The CDR3 contains 13 residues. The germline CDR1 and CDR2 sequences are MDHEN and SYDVKM. CDR3: CATLGGPHTEAFF. In nucleotides, the CDR3 is TGTGCCACCCTGGGGGGGCCCCACACTGAAGCTTTCTTT.

V gene TRBV19 combines with J gene TRBJ1-2, with TRBD1 identical over 9 bases. The CDR3 runs 14 residues. Germline lookup yields CDR1 LNHDA and CDR2 SQIVND (reference sequence). V lost 6 bases and J lost 7; bases outside the gene matches: 9. This CDR3 is CASSMTGGGRGYTF. The DNA for the CDR3 is TGTGCCAGTAGCATGACAGGGGGAGGGCGTGGCTACACCTTC.

The chain employs TRBV5-1 and TRBJ2-2; D possibly corresponds to TRBD1 (6 bases). Trimming shortened V by 4 bases and J by 1 base, and 17 bases separated the two germline ends. The CDR3 length is 17 residues. The germline V gene encodes CDR1 SGHRS and CDR2 YFSETQ. CDR3 loop: CASSLSRGQKNTGELFF. The CDR3 DNA follows: TGCGCCAGCAGCCTTAGTCGTGGACAGAAGAACACCGGGGAGCTGTTTTTT.

The chain uses TRBV7-9 and TRBJ1-4, with 10 nucleotides matching TRBD1. The CDR3 has 17 amino acids. CDR1 is SEHNR, CDR2 FQNEAQ, per germline (reference sequence). The junction had 4 bases not matched to a gene; V was cut back by 2 bases and J by 1 base. In DNA form, the CDR3 reads TGTGCCAGCAGCTTATTTGGGACAGGGGTAACTAATGAAAAACTGTTTTTT. This translates into CASSLFGTGVTNEKLFF.

This chain connects TRBV4-1 to TRBJ1-6; 9 bases are shared with TRBD1. CDR1 is MGHRA, CDR2 YSYEKL, per germline. V dropped 8 bases and J dropped 11; count of bases not matched to a gene: 7. The CDR3 sequence is 13 residues long. CDR3 sequence (DNA): TGCGCCAGCGGGACAGGGAGAGGTACACCCCTCCACTTT. Translated: CASGTGRGTPLHF.

This rearrangement joins TRBV13 to TRBJ1-2; the match to TRBD1 covers 12 bases. The J segment lost 4 bases and the V segment lost 5 bases, leaving 8 bases of the junction unmatched. The CDR3 is 16 amino acids. Looked up from germline, CDR1 is PRHDT and CDR2 is FYEKMQ (reference sequence). CDR3 bases: TGTGCCAGCAGCCTCCGGGACAGGGGGCCGGTCTATGGCTACACCTTC. This sequence encodes CASSLRDRGPVYGYTF.

The rearrangement uses TRBV5-3 and TRBJ2-2, with D perhaps matching TRBD1 (6 bases). TRBV5-3 is identified as an open reading frame with a role that is uncertain. There are 17 residues in the CDR3. The V and J ends lost 0 bases and 6 bases respectively, with 18 bases between them. The CDR3 nucleotides are TGTGCCAGAAGCTTGGGGGGAGCCCAGGGGAAGGCCGGGGAGCTGTTTTTT. It encodes CARSLGGAQGKAGELFF.

The V gene is TRBV7-9, the J gene TRBJ2-1, with a tentative D call TRBD2 (7 bases). The V gene lost 2 bases and the J gene lost 7 bases, with 18 bases spanning the gap. The CDR3 spans 16 residues. Germline V gene data show CDR1 as SEHNR and CDR2 as FQNEAQ (reference sequence). CDR3 residues: CASSLRGGAGINEQFF. The DNA of the CDR3 is TGTGCCAGCAGCTTACGAGGGGGGGCCGGAATAAATGAGCAGTTCTTC.

The chain uses TRBV6-1 and TRBJ1-3; no definite D call. Germline CDR1 and CDR2: MNHNS and SASEGT. The V end lost 2 bases, the J end lost 2 bases, and 4 bases lay between the germline ends. The CDR3 loop spans 13 amino acids. In DNA form, the CDR3 reads TGTGCCAGCAGTGAACTCCCTGGAAACACCATATATTTT. This translates into CASSELPGNTIYF.